This TCR beta chain was captured in a study of cytomegalovirus exposure and HLA in healthy donors. Study in general: An analysis done earlier identified fewer than 140 million unique TCR beta sequences from 150 million to 200 million T cells. Study findings and constraints: The authors later linked a missense DCLRE1C variant to TCR beta V- and J-gene trimming. In a later analysis, productive TCRs from donors in an Asian-associated ancestry cluster reportedly carried fewer N-insertions than the cohort mean.

Only a few counts were recorded for this clone. The target antigen is unknown. The PCR employed 60 Vbeta primers together with 13 Jbeta primers. TCRdb keeps only in-frame clones here, not all; method: immunoSEQ multiplex PCR. The sample consists of some 120,000 clones, about 80% of them appearing once. Donors likely had unrecorded immune exposures despite being nominally healthy when sampled. The CDR3 consists of 15 residues. Trimming shortened V by 0 bases and J by 1 base, and 7 bases separated the two germline ends. Germline V gene lookup returns CDR1 SGHAT and CDR2 FQNNGV. The chain is built from TRBV11-2 and TRBJ1-5; D unresolved. The source of this sequence is a man aged 25 to 45 in good health and CMV-seronegative. Sequenced: PBMCs. The CDR3 nucleotides read TGTGCCAGCAGCTTAGATGGCAGAAGCAATCAGCCCCAGCATTTT. This codes for CASSLDGRSNQPQHF.